This T cell receptor beta chain was retrieved from a study of T cells after yellow fever vaccination (dated by TCRdb to between 2018 and 2021). For context, the study as a whole: The SMART-Seq v4 Ultra Low Input RNA kit was used to prepare libraries from fractions with low cell numbers. Bulk TCR alpha and beta repertoires were sequenced longitudinally to track T-cell clones before and after primary and booster YFV17D yellow fever vaccination. Two healthy male donors made up the cohort, one aged 18 to 29 years and the other aged 30 to 40 years. Bulk PBMC replicates and cell subsets were isolated from blood drawn at multiple timepoints before and after both primary and secondary immunization. What the work shows at the level of the full study, not this receptor alone: A small share of clonotypes occurred in both CD4 and CD8 compartments, likely arising from convergent recombination. Most clones expanded after primary vaccination were re-detected after the booster (96% of CD4 and approximately 89% of CD8), suggesting broad memory maintenance. Compared with the primary T-cell response, the secondary T-cell response was weaker but faster, peaking on day 5 rather than day 15. Computational filtering was required because FACS-sorted repertoires could contain abundant contaminating clonotypes from the bulk population. Because only a couple of donors were included in the study, the extent to which the findings can be generalized is limited.

Comments on this clonotype: No antigen is known for it. Base qualities are not at hand, and no much larger clone is one base apart.

CDR1 and CDR2 are drawn from the germline V gene (reference sequence): SEHNR, FQNEAQ. Trimming accounts for 5 bases at V and 6 bases at J, while the number of junction bases matched to no gene is 7. The CDR3 has 13 amino acids, counting the end cysteine and valine. Of all the DNA, just the CDR3 is kept, 39 bases in frame from base 1. Synthesis of TCR cDNA relied on 5'RACE template switching, a step that introduced a universal primer site along with unique molecular identifiers. Priming for cDNA synthesis came from both the TCR alpha and TCR beta constant segments. Libraries were amplified in two PCR steps, with sample barcodes and sequencing adapters added in the second step. Sequencing of the libraries was done on either Illumina HiSeq 2500 (2x100 bp) or NovaSeq (2x150 bp). The paper's data handling went like this. MIGEC was used to demultiplex reads and collapse the reads into UMI consensus sequences, and MiXCR was used for V(D)J alignment. Using edgeR on replicate PBMC samples, clonotypes were called vaccine-responding if FDR was below 0.01 and the log2 fold change was above 5 up to day 15. Bulk clonotypes were assigned CD4 or CD8 identity according to which sequenced CD4 or CD8 repertoire held them at higher abundance. TCRdb reanalyzed the raw reads on its own, using fastp at Q25 for trimming and MiXCR for clone calling, and kept in-frame beta chains. Entries that share a CDR3 protein sequence are merged under the most common genes and DNA. The V and J calls reflect TCRdb's pipeline rather than the authors' work. In this sample the table shows around 500,000 distinct CDR3 sequences, about a fifth of which occur a single time. The top ten clonotypes cover about 16% of the sample.

The label giving this sample's treatment or condition can be read as: live attenuated yellow fever vaccine strain. At each blood-draw timepoint, two biological replicates of bulk PBMCs were collected. PBMCs were isolated from peripheral blood using a standard Ficoll-Paque protocol. TriZol was used to extract RNA from bulk PBMCs, from CD4 and CD8 fractions, and from dextramer-positive and dextramer-negative fractions. The clonotype comes from a man in his late teens or twenties who received the YFV17D yellow fever vaccine. Sample: PBMCs, taken approximately 22 days after the first yellow fever vaccination. The chain was built from TRBV7-9 and TRBJ2-7, with 7 bases aligning to TRBD2. Read as DNA, the sequence is TGTGCCAGCAGCCCTGTGGGGGGGAGCGAGCAGTACGTC. It specifies CASSPVGGSEQYV.